Detailed here is one T cell receptor beta chain. Other DNA variants within this sample encode the same CDR3. How the authors handled the data: From reference gene primer amplification, estimates of nucleated cell counts were derived. Using immunoSEQ multiplex PCR, the repertoire was profiled, and TCRdb retains in-frame clones only, with some absent. The V and J calls and clone size are taken from that table; D and trimming were inferred from the DNA. The table lists about 250,000 clones, about 70% of them singletons. Germline V gene sequence: CDR1 KGHSH, CDR2 LQKENI. Unmatched junction bases numbered 7, after V lost 6 bases and J lost 8 bases. This CDR3 is built from 15 residues. These data originate in a study of blood T cell repertoires in COVID-19. On the study more broadly: Acute-phase and convalescent COVID-19 samples originated in the United States, Italy and Spain.

This sequence joins TRBV18 and TRBJ1-6; TRBD1 matches 10 bases. Specimen: peripheral blood. The receptor comes from a woman of 80 years or more with acute or convalescent COVID-19. CDR3 sequence reads: CASSPTGTGDSPLHF. CDR3 bases: TGTGCCAGCTCCCCAACTGGGACAGGGGATTCACCCCTCCACTTT.